This TCR beta chain was recorded in a study of blood T cell repertoires in COVID-19. Overall study: Researchers got acute and convalescent COVID-19 samples from the United States, Italy and Spain.

The CDR3 runs to 14 residues. Germline CDR1 and CDR2: GTSNPN and SVGIG (reference sequence). Between the trimmed V and J ends, which lost 2 bases and 0 bases, there was a span of 10 bases. TCRdb's copy holds only in-frame clones and misses some; the assay was immunoSEQ multiplex PCR. The sample gives more than 95,000 clones, around 85% of which show up once; about 3.3% is in the top ten. The sequenced material came from peripheral blood. The chain uses TRBV30 and TRBJ1-1; possible D gene TRBD1, 5 bases. This sequence originates from a woman of 80 years or more with active or convalescent COVID-19. CDR3 sequence (DNA): TGTGCCTGGAGTAGGGGCCGCATGAACACTGAAGCTTTCTTT. This translates into CAWSRGRMNTEAFF.